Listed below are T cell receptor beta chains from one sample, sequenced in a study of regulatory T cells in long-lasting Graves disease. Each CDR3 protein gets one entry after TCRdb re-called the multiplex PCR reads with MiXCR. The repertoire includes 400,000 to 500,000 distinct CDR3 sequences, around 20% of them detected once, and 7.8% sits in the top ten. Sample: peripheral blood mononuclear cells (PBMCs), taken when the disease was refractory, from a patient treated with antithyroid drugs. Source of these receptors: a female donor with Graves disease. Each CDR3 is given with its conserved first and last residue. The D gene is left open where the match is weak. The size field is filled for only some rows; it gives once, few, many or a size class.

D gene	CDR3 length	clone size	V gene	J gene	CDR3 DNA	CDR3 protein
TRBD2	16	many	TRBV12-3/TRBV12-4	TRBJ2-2	TGTGCCAGCAGTTTAATAGCGGGAATCACCTACGGGGAGCTGTTTTTT	CASSLIAGITYGELFF
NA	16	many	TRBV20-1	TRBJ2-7	TGCAGTGCTAGAGATTTAGAGGGAGGCACCGCCTACGAGCAGTACTTC	CSARDLEGGTAYEQYF
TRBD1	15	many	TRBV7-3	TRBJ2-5	TGTGCCAGCAGCTTAATAGGGGGCCTAAAAGAGACCCAGTACTTC	CASSLIGGLKETQYF
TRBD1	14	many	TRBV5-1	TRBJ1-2	TGCGCCAGCAGCTTGGGGGACAGTCGGCTCGGCTACACCTTC	CASSLGDSRLGYTF
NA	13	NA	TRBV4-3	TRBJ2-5	TGCGCCGGCAGCCAAGACACTAGGGCGGCCCAGTACTTC	CAGSQDTRAAQYF
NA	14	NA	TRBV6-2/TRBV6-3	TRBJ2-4	TGTGCCAGCACTAAGGTGGGGGAGAAAAACATTCAGTACTTC	CASTKVGEKNIQYF
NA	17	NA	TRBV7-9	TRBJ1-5	TGTGCCAGCAGCCCCGAACCCGGGGATTATAGCAATCAGCCCCAGCATTTT	CASSPEPGDYSNQPQHF
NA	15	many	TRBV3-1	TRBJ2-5	TGTGCCAGCAGCCAAGGCGCGGGTTCTGGAGAGACCCAGTACTTC	CASSQGAGSGETQYF
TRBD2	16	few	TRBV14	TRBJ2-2	TGTGCCAGCAGCCAAGACGGTAGCGGGAGGACCGGGGAGCTGTTTTTT	CASSQDGSGRTGELFF
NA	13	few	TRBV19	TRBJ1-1	TGTGCCAGTAGCATGACAGATTACACTGAAGCTTTCTTT	CASSMTDYTEAFF
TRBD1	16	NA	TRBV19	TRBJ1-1	TGTGCCAGTAGTATAACCCCGGACAGGGTCTACACTGAAGCTTTCTTT	CASSITPDRVYTEAFF
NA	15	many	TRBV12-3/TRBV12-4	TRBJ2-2	TGTGCCAGCAGTTTGACCGTGGGGTGGACCGGGGAGCTGTTTTTT	CASSLTVGWTGELFF
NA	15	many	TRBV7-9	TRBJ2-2	TGTGCCAGCAGCGTCCGTCTGGGCGGAACCGGGGAGCTGTTTTTT	CASSVRLGGTGELFF
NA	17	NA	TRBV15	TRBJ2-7	TGTGCCACCAGCAGAGTCGTCCTTGTGACAGATATTTACGAGCAGTACTTC	CATSRVVLVTDIYEQYF
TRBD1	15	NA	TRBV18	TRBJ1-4	TGTGCCAGCTCTACACGACAGGGGGTTCGTGAAAAACTGTTTTTT	CASSTRQGVREKLFF
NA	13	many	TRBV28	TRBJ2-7	TGTGCCAGCAGCCCCTGGGGGGAACACGAGCAGTACTTC	CASSPWGEHEQYF
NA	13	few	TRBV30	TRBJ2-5	TGTGCCTGGGTGGGTAGGGGACAAGAGACCCAGTACTTC	CAWVGRGQETQYF
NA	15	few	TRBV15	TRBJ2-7	TGTGCCACCAGCCCTCGGGCTACACACGCCTACGAGCAGTACTTC	CATSPRATHAYEQYF
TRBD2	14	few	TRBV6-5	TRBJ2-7	TGTGCCAGCAGTTGGTCTAGCGGGAGCTACGAGCAGTACTTC	CASSWSSGSYEQYF
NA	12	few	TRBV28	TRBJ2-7	TGTGCCAGCAGTTATAAGTCTTACGAGCAGTACTTC	CASSYKSYEQYF
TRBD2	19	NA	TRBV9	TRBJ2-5	TGTGCCAGCAGCGGAAAGGGACTAGCGGGAGAACTATTTCCGGAGACCCAGTACTTC	CASSGKGLAGELFPETQYF
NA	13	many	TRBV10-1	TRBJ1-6	TGCGCGTTATTGGACACGAGTAATTCACCCCTCCACTTT	CALLDTSNSPLHF
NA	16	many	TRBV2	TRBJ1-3	TGTGCCAGCAGTGAGATGTGGCAGGCCTCTGGAAACACCATATATTTT	CASSEMWQASGNTIYF
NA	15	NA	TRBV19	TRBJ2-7	TGTGCCAGTAGTGAGCCGGCACAGAACTCCTACGAGCAGTACTTC	CASSEPAQNSYEQYF
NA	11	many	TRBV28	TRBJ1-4	TGTGCCAGCAGTTCGAATGAAAAACTGTTTTTT	CASSSNEKLFF
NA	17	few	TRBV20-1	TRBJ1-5	TGCAGTGCTAGAGCTCGGGCCCCGGGGCGCCCGGCTCAGCCCCAGCATTTT	CSARARAPGRPAQPQHF
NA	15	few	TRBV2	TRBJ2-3	TGTGCCAGCAGTGATAGTCAGGTCTGGACAGATACGCAGTATTTT	CASSDSQVWTDTQYF
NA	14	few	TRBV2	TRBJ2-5	TGTGCCAGCACATCGGGACCCCAGTGGGAGACCCAGTACTTC	CASTSGPQWETQYF
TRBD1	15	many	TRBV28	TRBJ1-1	TGTGCCAGCAGTCCCCGGGACAGAGTGAACACTGAAGCTTTCTTT	CASSPRDRVNTEAFF
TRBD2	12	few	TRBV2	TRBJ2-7	TGTGCCAGCTCCGGGACTAGAGGCGAGCAGTACTTC	CASSGTRGEQYF
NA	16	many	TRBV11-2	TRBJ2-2	TGTGCCAGCAGCTCCCAGACACGCAAGAACACCGGGGAGCTGTTTTTT	CASSSQTRKNTGELFF
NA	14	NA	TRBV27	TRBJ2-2	TGTGCCAGCCGCATCGGACTCAACACCGGGGGGCTGTTTTTT	CASRIGLNTGGLFF
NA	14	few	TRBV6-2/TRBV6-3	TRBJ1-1	TGTGCCAGCAGTTACTCGAGGTGGTCGAAAGAAGCTTTCTTT	CASSYSRWSKEAFF
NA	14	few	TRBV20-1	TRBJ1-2	TGCAGTGCTAGAGATCAGGCCAGCAACTATGGCTACACCTTC	CSARDQASNYGYTF
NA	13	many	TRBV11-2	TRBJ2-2	TGTGCCAGCAGCTTAGGGGCTATTGGGGAGCTGTTTTTT	CASSLGAIGELFF
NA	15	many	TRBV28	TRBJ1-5	TGTGCCAGCAGTTTTCGGCAGGGCAACAATCAGCCCCAGCATTTT	CASSFRQGNNQPQHF
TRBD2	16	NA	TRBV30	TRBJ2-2	TGTGCCTGGAGTGGCCGAGCGGGAGCGGTCATCGGGGAGCTGTTTTTT	CAWSGRAGAVIGELFF
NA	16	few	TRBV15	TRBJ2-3	TGTGCCACCAGCCCCCTCCGGGGCGGGACCGCAGATACGCAGTATTTT	CATSPLRGGTADTQYF
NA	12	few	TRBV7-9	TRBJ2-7	TGTGCCAGCAGCTTAGCCGGGACCGAGCAGTACTTC	CASSLAGTEQYF
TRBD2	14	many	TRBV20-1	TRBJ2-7	TGCAGTGCTAACATAGCGGGCCTATCCTACGAGCAGTACTTC	CSANIAGLSYEQYF
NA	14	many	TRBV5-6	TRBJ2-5	TGTGCCAGCAGCTTGGAAGCTCGGCAAGAGACCCAGTACTTC	CASSLEARQETQYF
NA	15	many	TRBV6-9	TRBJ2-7	TGTGCCAGCAGTTACGGCGGGACAGCATTGGCCGAGCAGTACTTC	CASSYGGTALAEQYF
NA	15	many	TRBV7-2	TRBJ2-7	TGTGCCAGCAGCTTATATACAATTGGGACCTACGAGCAGTACTTC	CASSLYTIGTYEQYF
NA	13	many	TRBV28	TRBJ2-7	TGTGCCAGCAGGTCGGGACACCGCTACGAGCAGTACTTC	CASRSGHRYEQYF
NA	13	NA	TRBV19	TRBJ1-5	TGTGCCAGTCGAATGAGGGCAGGTCAGCCCCAGCATTTT	CASRMRAGQPQHF